What follows are 27 T cell receptor beta chains derived from one specimen sequenced in a study of beta chain bispecific antibodies for T cell cancers. Study observations and caveats: In these mixed samples, most targeted TRBV reads derived from the leukemia cell line.

Either OKT3 anti-CD3 antibody or CD3/CD28 beads expanded T cells from blood mononuclear cells over 3 days. These receptors are not linked to any known antigen. TCRdb passed the 5' RACE reads through MiXCR, listing each CDR3 protein once. The repertoire holds roughly 15,000 distinct CDR3 sequences, approximately 2% seen once, with about 7% in the top ten. The sample comprised healthy donor T cells cultured with leukemia cells. Source of these receptors: a human donor in good health. Some clones in this sample may be carry-over from other donors' samples.

This clonotype was observed at least ten times. The chain links TRBV19 to TRBJ1-6; unclear D gene. In germline, CDR1 is LNHDA, CDR2 SQIVND (reference sequence). V lost 6 bases to trimming and J lost 10 bases, with 22 bases between them. CDR3 length: 16 residues. This chain's CDR3 is CASRTDGPDLRSPLHF. CDR3 bases: TGTGCCAGTAGGACTGACGGACCTGATTTGAGATCACCCCTCCACTTT.

This clonotype was recorded many times. This chain joins TRBV7-8 and TRBJ1-5; weak D call: TRBD1 (6 bases). This CDR3 is 16 amino acids long. V was trimmed by 1 base and J by 3 bases, leaving 13 bases between them. Germline V CDR1 and CDR2: SGHVS, FQNEAQ. CDR3 DNA: TGTGCCAGCAGCTTAGAGGGTTACAGGGTCAATCAGCCCCAGCATTTT. This encodes CASSLEGYRVNQPQHF.

This clonotype is large. This CDR3 is CASSPTESYEQYF. The CDR3 DNA is TGCGCCAGCAGCCCGACTGAATCCTACGAGCAGTACTTC. The J gene is TRBJ2-7, the V gene TRBV5-1; D is undetermined. Trimming left V 4 bases short and J 1 base short, with 9 bases between. CDR3 length equals 13 residues. Germline CDR1 is SGHRS and CDR2 is YFSETQ.

This clonotype was counted many times. The gene calls are TRBV6-5 and TRBJ2-5; tentatively, D is TRBD2 (6 bases). Per germline, CDR1 MNHEY and CDR2 SVGAGI. This CDR3 has 14 amino acids. The V gene lost 3 bases and the J gene lost 2 bases, with 10 bases spanning the gap. The CDR3 DNA follows: TGTGCCAGCAGTTATTGGGGGGAACAAGAGACCCAGTACTTC. It is translated as CASSYWGEQETQYF.

This clonotype was recorded at least ten times. The chain recombines TRBV18 with TRBJ2-5; 7 nucleotides align to TRBD1. V lost 0 bases and J lost 2; bases outside the gene matches: 6. CDR1 and CDR2 from the germline V gene are KGHSH and LQKENI. CDR3 length equals 16 residues. Here the CDR3 reads CASSPPTGLGQETQYF. DNA for the CDR3: TGTGCCAGCTCACCACCGACAGGGTTGGGACAAGAGACCCAGTACTTC.

The sample holds many counts of this clonotype. The J gene is TRBJ2-7, the V gene TRBV5-1, with 7 bases identical to TRBD2. The germline V gene has CDR1 SGHRS and CDR2 YFSETQ. Unmatched junction bases numbered 9, after V lost 2 bases and J lost 4 bases. The length of the CDR3 is 15 residues. In DNA form, the CDR3 reads TGCGCCAGCAGCTTTGGGGGGGTGACGGAATACGAGCAGTACTTC. It encodes CASSFGGVTEYEQYF.

This clonotype counts as medium-sized. This chain uses TRBV10-3 with TRBJ2-7; the D call may be TRBD1 or TRBD2 (5 bases each). The CDR3 is made up of 15 amino acids. Trimming shortened V by 3 bases and J by 2 bases, and 14 bases separated the two germline ends. Germline assignment: CDR1 ENHRY and CDR2 SYGVKD. The CDR3 region is CAISDPWDRPYEQYF. The DNA for the CDR3 is TGTGCCATCAGTGATCCGTGGGACCGACCCTACGAGCAGTACTTC.

There are many counts of this clonotype. The chain joins TRBV20-1 to TRBJ2-5; tentatively, D is TRBD1 (5 bases). Looked up from germline, CDR1 is DFQATT and CDR2 is SNEGSKA (reference sequence). The CDR3 totals 12 residues. The V end lost 5 bases, the J end lost 0 bases, and 7 bases lay between the germline ends. The CDR3 sequence: CSASTDQETQYF. The CDR3 region has the DNA TGCAGTGCTTCGACAGACCAAGAGACCCAGTACTTC.

This clonotype is labeled as medium-sized (0.01 to 0.1%). The J gene is TRBJ2-7, the V gene TRBV4-1; D remains unclear. The CDR3 is made up of 14 amino acids. Trimming stripped 4 bases from V and 0 bases from J, with 10 bases between. CDR1 MGHRA and CDR2 YSYEKL come from the germline V gene. The chain's CDR3 is CASSPNFSSYEQYF. Here the CDR3 DNA reads TGCGCCAGCAGCCCGAATTTTAGCTCCTACGAGCAGTACTTC.

This clonotype was detected many times. The CDR3 sequence: CASSLIPGSEQFF. CDR3 DNA: TGTGCCAGCAGTTTAATCCCCGGCTCTGAGCAGTTCTTC. J is TRBJ2-1 and V is TRBV27, with no clear D. The CDR3 runs 13 residues. The germline gives CDR1 MNHEY, CDR2 SMNVEV (reference sequence). The germline V and J ends were trimmed by 2 bases and 9 bases, with 11 bases remaining between them.

This clonotype was detected many times. The chain uses TRBV10-2 and TRBJ2-7, with unresolved D. There are 16 residues in the CDR3. CDR1 WSHSY and CDR2 SAAADI come from the germline V gene. Deletions cut 2 bases from V and 1 base from J, with 15 bases between. CDR3 bases: TGCGCCAGCAGTGAGAGCAGCAGGAGCTTATCCTACGAGCAGTACTTC. Translated: CASSESSRSLSYEQYF.

This clonotype has ten or more counts. This chain uses TRBV6-1 with TRBJ1-2; D is possibly TRBD1 (6 bases). Trimming stripped 0 bases from V and 5 bases from J, with 10 bases between. This CDR3 is built from 14 residues. Germline lookup yields CDR1 MNHNS and CDR2 SASEGT. CDR3 amino acids: CASSEAWTAYGYTF. The CDR3 DNA is TGTGCCAGCAGTGAAGCGTGGACAGCTTATGGCTACACCTTC.

This clonotype has a count of ten or more. The chain joins TRBV7-9 to TRBJ2-7; no reliable D call. Per the germline V gene, CDR1 is SEHNR and CDR2 is FQNEAQ (reference sequence). V was shortened by 5 bases and J by 4 bases, with 9 bases between the two germline ends. The CDR3 sequence is 12 residues long. DNA of the CDR3: TGTGCCAGCAGCCAAGACAATTACGAGCAGTACTTC. It codes for CASSQDNYEQYF.

This clonotype was seen only a few times. The rearrangement uses TRBV20-1 and TRBJ2-1, with 10 nucleotides matching TRBD1. Germline CDR1 reads DFQATT; CDR2 reads SNEGSKA (reference sequence). With 1 base clipped from V and 5 bases from J, the junction kept 2 bases outside the gene matches. The CDR3 contains 14 residues. The CDR3 sequence: CSARAGTGDNEQFF. The CDR3 coding sequence is TGCAGTGCTAGAGCCGGGACAGGGGACAATGAGCAGTTCTTC.

The genes are TRBV13 and TRBJ2-1; no definite D call. Germline assignment: CDR1 PRHDT and CDR2 FYEKMQ (reference sequence). The CDR3 totals 15 residues. Deletions cut 4 bases from V and 2 bases from J, with 12 bases between. CDR3 in amino acids: CASSYSVTPYNEQFF. The CDR3 bases are TGTGCCAGCAGCTACAGCGTGACTCCCTACAATGAGCAGTTCTTC.

This clonotype came up many times. The chain links TRBV7-2 to TRBJ1-5, with 7 bases aligning to TRBD1. Germline V gene lookup returns CDR1 SGHTA and CDR2 FQGNSA. The junction had 6 bases not matched to a gene; V was cut back by 5 bases and J by 2 bases. This CDR3 is 15 amino acids long. CDR3 loop: CASSPWTGGNQPQHF. CDR3 in DNA: TGTGCCAGCAGCCCATGGACAGGTGGCAATCAGCCCCAGCATTTT.

By proportion, this clonotype is medium-sized. The chain employs TRBV5-1 and TRBJ2-1; 9 bases line up with TRBD2. There are 16 residues in the CDR3. Germline CDR1 is SGHRS and CDR2 is YFSETQ. V gave up 2 bases and J gave up 1 base; unmatched junction bases: 4. CDR3 coding DNA: TGCGCCAGCAGCTTAGCCCTAGCGGGGTCCTACAATGAGCAGTTCTTC. This encodes CASSLALAGSYNEQFF.

This clonotype was seen many times. The chain has TRBV19 and TRBJ2-3; no reliable D call. Trimming took 5 bases from V and 3 from J, leaving 6 bases between them. The CDR3 consists of 12 residues. Germline values: CDR1 LNHDA, CDR2 SQIVND (reference sequence). The CDR3 DNA follows: TGTGCCAGTAGTCCCCGTACAGATACGCAGTATTTT. Its protein product is CASSPRTDTQYF. Together with reference TRBV19 and TRBJ2-3, the CDR3 gives the full variable domain: DGGITQSPKYLFRKEGQNVTLSCEQNLNHDAMYWYRQDPGQGLRLIYYSQIVNDFQKGDIAEGYSVSREKKESFPLTVTSAQKNPTAFYLCASSPRTDTQYFGPGTRLTVL.

This clonotype has at least ten counts. V gene TRBV3-1 combines with J gene TRBJ2-3; D assignment may be TRBD1 or TRBD2 (5 bases each). The CDR3 totals 15 residues. V was trimmed by 6 bases and J by 2 bases, leaving 15 bases between them. Per the germline V gene, CDR1 is LGHDT and CDR2 is YNNKEL (reference sequence). Here the CDR3 reads CASSWDRDYTDTQYF. The CDR3 DNA reads as TGTGCCAGCAGTTGGGACCGCGACTACACAGATACGCAGTATTTT.

This clonotype was seen many times. The chain links TRBV4-1 to TRBJ1-2; D might be TRBD1 (5 bases). CDR3 length: 14 amino acids. The ends were cut back, 1 base at V and 7 bases at J, with 13 bases in the middle. Germline V gives CDR1 MGHRA, CDR2 YSYEKL. The CDR3 spells CASSQVGGAGGYTF. CDR3 sequence (DNA): TGCGCCAGCAGCCAAGTGGGAGGGGCCGGTGGCTACACCTTC.

This clonotype occurred many times. J is TRBJ2-1 and V is TRBV7-9; TRBD2 might be the D (6 bases). The CDR3 is made up of 15 amino acids. Looked up from germline, CDR1 is SEHNR and CDR2 is FQNEAQ (reference sequence). V lost 5 bases, J lost 5 bases, and 16 bases lay in between. CDR3 in DNA: TGTGCCAGCAGCCCTCGACGCGGGGCAGACAATGAGCAGTTCTTC. Its protein is CASSPRRGADNEQFF.

This clonotype was counted ten times or more. V is TRBV12-2 and J is TRBJ1-1. TRBV12-2 is labeled a pseudogene. CDR3 length equals 17 residues. The CDR3 sequence: CASRLAIRATSGTEAFF. As DNA, the CDR3 is TGTGCAAGTCGCTTAGCGATAAGGGCGACCTCAGGCACTGAAGCTTTCTTT.

In its sample, this clonotype was seen many times. V gene TRBV5-1 combines with J gene TRBJ1-3; a possible D gene is TRBD1 (5 bases). The CDR3 consists of 18 residues. The V gene lost 2 bases and the J gene lost 0 bases, with 18 bases spanning the gap. Germline V gives CDR1 SGHRS, CDR2 YFSETQ. The CDR3 here is CASSFDGTGAFSGNTIYF. CDR3 coding DNA: TGCGCCAGCAGCTTTGATGGTACAGGAGCCTTCTCTGGAAACACCATATATTTT.

In its sample, this clonotype was seen many times. The V call is TRBV9, the J call TRBJ2-3, with TRBD2 matching over 8 bases. Germline CDR1 is SGDLS and CDR2 is YYNGEE. This CDR3 comprises 14 residues. The V segment lost 4 bases and the J segment 8 bases; nucleotides outside the gene matches: 9. CDR3 nucleotides: TGTGCCAGCAGCACCGGGACTAGTAGCCCTACGCAGTATTTT. Protein: CASSTGTSSPTQYF. Full variable domain (outside the CDR3, taken from reference TRBV9 and TRBJ2-3): DSGVTQTPKHLITATGQRVTLRCSPRSGDLSVYWYQQSLDQGLQFLIQYYNGEERAKGNILERFSAQQFPDLHSELNLSSLELGDSALYFCASSTGTSSPTQYFGPGTRLTVL.

This clonotype is medium-sized. The V gene is TRBV7-3, the J gene TRBJ2-5; 10 bases are shared with TRBD2. The CDR3 extends over 16 amino acids. Germline V gene lookup returns CDR1 SGHTA and CDR2 FQGTGA. With 5 bases clipped from V and 5 bases from J, the junction kept 11 bases outside the gene matches. The CDR3 DNA follows: TGTGCCAGCAGCGGCCTGAGCGGGGGGGCTTGGGAGACCCAGTACTTC. Translation: CASSGLSGGAWETQYF.

This clonotype appeared many times. The CDR3 nucleotides are TGTGCCAGCAACTTTATCGGTGAGCAGTTCTTC. It yields the protein CASNFIGEQFF. This sequence joins TRBV28 and TRBJ2-1; unclear D gene. The CDR3 loop spans 11 amino acids. Per the germline V gene, CDR1 is MDHEN and CDR2 is SYDVKM. Trimming took 7 bases from V and 9 from J, leaving 10 bases between them.

In this sample, this clonotype turned up many times. The chain combines TRBV7-9 with TRBJ1-2; a weak D match, TRBD1 (6 bases). This CDR3 has 13 residues. Between the trimmed V and J ends, which lost 5 bases and 4 bases, there was a span of 11 bases. CDR1 is SEHNR and CDR2 is FQNEAQ in the germline V gene (reference sequence). The CDR3 here is CASSEQGAYGYTF. In DNA form, the CDR3 reads TGTGCCAGCAGCGAACAGGGTGCCTATGGCTACACCTTC.